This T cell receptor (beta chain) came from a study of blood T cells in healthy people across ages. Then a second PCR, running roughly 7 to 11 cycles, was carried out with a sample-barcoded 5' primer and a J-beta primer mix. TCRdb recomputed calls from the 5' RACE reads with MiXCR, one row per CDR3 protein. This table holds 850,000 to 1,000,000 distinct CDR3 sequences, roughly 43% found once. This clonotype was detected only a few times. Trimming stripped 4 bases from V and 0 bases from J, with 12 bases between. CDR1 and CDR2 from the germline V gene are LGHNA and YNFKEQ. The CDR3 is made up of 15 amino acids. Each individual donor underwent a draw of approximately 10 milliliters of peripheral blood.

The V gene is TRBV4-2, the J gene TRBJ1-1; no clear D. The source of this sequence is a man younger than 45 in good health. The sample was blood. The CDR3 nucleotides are TGTGCCAGCAGCCCAGGCCAGGTTTTGAACACTGAAGCTTTCTTT. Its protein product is CASSPGQVLNTEAFF.